The sequence of this T cell receptor beta chain was determined in a study of blood T cell repertoires in COVID-19. Study background: Both acute and convalescent COVID-19 samples were obtained from the United States, Italy and Spain. Sources were T cells, B-cell-depleted T cells, or PBMCs; the material itself was cDNA or gDNA.

In the original workflow: For nucleated cells, counts were estimated from reference gene primer amplification. Method: immunoSEQ multiplex PCR; TCRdb's copy keeps in-frame clones and lacks some. From that table come the V and J calls and clone size; the DNA was used to work out D and trimming. Among 400,000 to 550,000 clones listed, roughly 89% were seen once. V lost 3 bases, J lost 2 bases, and 12 bases lay in between. The CDR3 length is 15 residues. Germline V gives CDR1 SGHTA, CDR2 FQGTGA. This clone was seen a single time. This sequence was found in a woman aged 30 to 39 with acute or convalescent COVID-19. The specimen sequenced was peripheral blood. V usage is TRBV7-3 and J usage is TRBJ2-3; TRBD2 is a possible D gene (6 bases). The CDR3 region is CASSFDGGYTDTQYF. CDR3 bases: TGTGCCAGCAGCTTTGACGGGGGATACACAGATACGCAGTATTTT. Together with reference TRBV7-3 and TRBJ2-3, the CDR3 gives the full variable domain: GAGVSQTPSNKVTEKGKYVELRCDPISGHTALYWYRQSLGQGPEFLIYFQGTGAADDSGLPNDRFFAVRPEGSVSTLKIQRTERGDSAVYLCASSFDGGYTDTQYFGPGTRLTVL.